Shown below are 29 T cell receptor beta chains from a single sample sequenced in a study of cytomegalovirus exposure and HLA in healthy donors. Primers for the PCR totalled 60 Vbeta and 13 Jbeta. Here immunoSEQ multiplex PCR was the method, and the copy in TCRdb shows in-frame clones only, minus some. The data hold 75,000 to 90,000 clones, with 60% to 85% observed a single time. What was sequenced was PBMCs. The receptors here all came from a male donor in good health and CMV-seropositive.

This clone was found a few times. The V and J genes are TRBV30 and TRBJ2-5; D is perhaps TRBD2 (6 bases). CDR3 length: 15 residues. The germline V gene has CDR1 GTSNPN and CDR2 SVGIG (reference sequence). The V gene lost 2 bases and the J gene lost 7 bases, with 20 bases spanning the gap. The CDR3 DNA reads as TGTGCCTGGAGTATTAAGGGACTGCGTTTGGGGACCCAGTACTTC. Amino acid sequence: CAWSIKGLRLGTQYF.

This chain uses TRBV30 with TRBJ1-5; no firm D call. This CDR3 is 12 amino acids long. From germline, CDR1 is GTSNPN and CDR2 SVGIG (reference sequence). Deletions cut 0 bases from V and 6 bases from J, with 6 bases between. The CDR3 sequence: CAWSVFRQPQHF. The DNA for the CDR3 is TGTGCCTGGAGTGTATTTCGTCAGCCCCAGCATTTT.

The CDR3 DNA follows: TGTGCCAGCAGTCGACAGGGGAGTTGGAATCAGCCCCAGCATTTT. Translating it yields CASSRQGSWNQPQHF. The rearrangement joins TRBV28 to TRBJ1-5; 8 nucleotides match TRBD1. The CDR3 loop spans 15 amino acids. V lost 5 bases, J lost 4 bases, and 7 bases stayed unmatched. CDR1 is MDHEN and CDR2 is SYDVKM in the germline V gene.

The chain uses TRBV4-2 and TRBJ2-1, with D possibly being TRBD2 (7 bases). V lost 6 bases and J 8 bases, leaving 17 bases between the germline ends. The germline gives CDR1 LGHNA, CDR2 YNFKEQ. The CDR3 extends over 14 amino acids. CDR3 residues: CASRGPGRGHEQFF. The CDR3 DNA reads TGTGCCAGCAGAGGGCCGGGGCGGGGGCATGAGCAGTTCTTC.

This chain links TRBV5-4 with TRBJ2-7, with TRBD2 matching over 10 bases. Trimming removed 4 bases from V and 1 base from J; junction bases left unmatched: 2. The CDR3 covers 14 residues. The germline V gene encodes CDR1 SGHNT and CDR2 YYREEE (reference sequence). The CDR3, as DNA: TGTGCCAGCAGCCTACTAGCGGGGTCCTACGAGCAGTACTTC. This encodes CASSLLAGSYEQYF. The variable domain in full, completed from reference TRBV5-4 and TRBJ2-7, reads ETGVTQSPTHLIKTRGQQVTLRCSSQSGHNTVSWYQQALGQGPQFIFQYYREEENGRGNFPPRFSGLQFPNYSSELNVNALELDDSALYLCASSLLAGSYEQYFGPGTRLTVT.

This chain uses TRBV10-3 with TRBJ2-1, with 7 positions matching TRBD2. The junction had 9 bases not matched to a gene; V was cut back by 3 bases and J by 7 bases. The germline V gene encodes CDR1 ENHRY and CDR2 SYGVKD. The CDR3 covers 15 residues. CDR3 sequence (DNA): TGTGCCATCAGTGAAGGAGGCGGGAGTAGGAATGAGCAGTTCTTC. Its translation: CAISEGGGSRNEQFF.

The rearrangement links TRBV11-2 to TRBJ1-2; possible D gene TRBD1, 5 bases. Germline CDR1 is SGHAT and CDR2 is FQNNGV. V shed 5 bases and J shed 4 bases, with 14 bases lying between them. This CDR3 contains 14 residues. The CDR3 loop reads CASSQDWGGYGYTF. The CDR3 region has the DNA TGTGCCAGCAGCCAGGACTGGGGGGGCTATGGCTACACCTTC.

The gene calls are TRBV4-3 and TRBJ2-6, with unresolved D. Germline lookup yields CDR1 LGHNA and CDR2 YSLEER. V was cut by 2 bases and J by 4 bases, with 15 bases left in between. There are 17 residues in the CDR3. In DNA form, the CDR3 reads TGCGCCAGCAGCCAAAGAGGTTATTTCTCCGGGGCCAACGTCCTGACTTTC. Translation gives CASSQRGYFSGANVLTF.

Of note for this clone: Mismatch with germline at one junction end may stem from a read error. The J gene is TRBJ2-7, the V gene TRBV7-9; 7 bases align to TRBD1. Germline CDR1 is SEHNR and CDR2 is FQNEAQ (reference sequence). The CDR3 covers 14 residues. CDR3 residues: CSSSLVQGAYEQYF. The CDR3 DNA is TGTTCCAGCAGCTTAGTCCAGGGGGCCTACGAGCAGTACTTC.

The chain carries TRBV5-8 and TRBJ2-2, with D perhaps matching TRBD2 (5 bases). With 2 bases removed from V and 4 bases from J, the gap between germline ends came to 15 bases. This CDR3 has 16 residues. CDR1 is SGHTS, CDR2 YDEGEE, per germline. CDR3: CASSLASSRATGELFF. CDR3 in DNA: TGTGCCAGCAGCTTAGCTTCGTCGCGGGCCACCGGGGAGCTGTTTTTT.

This clone has a handful of counts. The chain recombines TRBV19 with TRBJ1-1; possible D gene TRBD1, 5 bases. Trimming stripped 4 bases from V and 4 bases from J, with 7 bases between. Looked up from germline, CDR1 is LNHDA and CDR2 is SQIVND (reference sequence). The length of the CDR3 is 12 residues. In nucleotides, the CDR3 is TGTGCCAGTAGTAGGGGGGGCACTGAAGCTTTCTTT. Translation: CASSRGGTEAFF.

This clone was detected a few times. CDR3 DNA: TGTGCCAGCAGCCTACGGGAGTTGACGTATGAGCAGTTCTTC. The encoded protein is CASSLRELTYEQFF. The rearrangement joins TRBV4-2 to TRBJ2-1, with D maybe TRBD2 (6 bases). The germline V and J ends were trimmed by 4 bases and 8 bases, with 15 bases remaining between them. The CDR3 runs to 14 residues. Germline CDR1 and CDR2: LGHNA and YNFKEQ.

V gene TRBV27 combines with J gene TRBJ1-2; TRBD1 aligns across 7 bases. Losses at the gene ends were 0 bases for V and 7 bases for J; bases not matched to a gene: 8. Germline lookup yields CDR1 MNHEY and CDR2 SMNVEV (reference sequence). The CDR3 has 15 residues. CDR3 DNA sequence: TGTGCCAGCAGTTTATCTGTGACAGGGTCGCCTGGCTACACCTTC. Translation gives CASSLSVTGSPGYTF.

The rearrangement uses TRBV30 and TRBJ2-1; D is unclear. The CDR3 sequence is 12 residues long. V shed 0 bases and J shed 6 bases, with 6 bases lying between them. CDR1 GTSNPN and CDR2 SVGIG come from the germline V gene (reference sequence). For the CDR3, the DNA is TGTGCCTGGAGTGTATCCGGCAATGAGCAGTTCTTC. Its protein is CAWSVSGNEQFF.

Regarding this clone: One end of the junction does not line up with germline, which may come from a read error. V is TRBV27 and J is TRBJ2-1, with 7 bases that match TRBD1. The germline gives CDR1 MNHEY, CDR2 SMNVEV (reference sequence). The CDR3 is made up of 16 amino acids. CDR3 sequence reads: CARRGDRETSCNEQFF. In DNA form, the CDR3 reads TGTGCCAGACGAGGGGACAGAGAAACTTCCTGCAATGAGCAGTTCTTC.

This clone has just one count. The CDR3 DNA reads as TGTGCCAGCAGTTTGAACCAACAGGTCCTAGGCTACGAGCAGTACTTC. This encodes CASSLNQQVLGYEQYF. This chain connects TRBV7-2 to TRBJ2-7; D possibly corresponds to TRBD1 (5 bases). The CDR3 has 16 residues. Germline CDR1 SGHTA, CDR2 FQGNSA. V was pared by 6 bases and J by 3 bases, with 21 bases between.

This clone was seen more than once but under ten times. The chain links TRBV6-5 to TRBJ2-3, with D unresolved. V was trimmed by 6 bases and J by 6 bases, leaving 10 bases between them. CDR1 and CDR2 (germline): MNHEY, SVGAGI. The CDR3 length is 12 residues. The CDR3 region is CASSPNSDTQYF. CDR3 sequence (DNA): TGTGCCAGCAGCCCGAACTCGGATACGCAGTATTTT.

V is TRBV6-5 and J is TRBJ1-2; 7 bases fit TRBD1. CDR3 length equals 14 residues. The V gene end was trimmed by 5 bases and the J gene end by 8 bases; junction bases not matched to a gene: 11. Per germline, CDR1 MNHEY and CDR2 SVGAGI. Here the CDR3 reads CASSRVQGSWGYTF. The CDR3 DNA follows: TGTGCCAGCAGTCGCGTACAGGGGTCCTGGGGCTACACCTTC.

The chain carries TRBV5-1 and TRBJ2-7; 10 bases align to TRBD1. Germline V gene lookup returns CDR1 SGHRS and CDR2 YFSETQ. The length of the CDR3 is 14 residues. The V segment lost 4 bases and the J segment 4 bases; nucleotides outside the gene matches: 5. DNA for the CDR3: TGCGCCAGCAGCCAGGGACAGGGGATTTACGAGCAGTACTTC. Residues: CASSQGQGIYEQYF.

The rearrangement links TRBV2 to TRBJ1-2, with D perhaps TRBD1 (6 bases). The CDR3 totals 14 residues. V was pared by 3 bases and J by 7 bases, with 15 bases between. Germline V gives CDR1 SNHLY, CDR2 FYNNEI. The CDR3 DNA follows: TGTGCCAGCAGTGATCTCAGGGGCTCGTGTGGCTACACCTTC. Encoded protein: CASSDLRGSCGYTF. Full variable domain (remainder filled in from reference TRBV2 and TRBJ1-2): EPEVTQTPSHQVTQMGQEVILRCVPISNHLYFYWYRQILGQKVEFLVSFYNNEISEKSEIFDDQFSVERPDGSNFTLKIRSTKLEDSAMYFCASSDLRGSCGYTFGSGTRLTVV.

This clone was seen a few times. This chain links TRBV7-2 with TRBJ2-1; 7 nucleotides agree with TRBD2. CDR1 SGHTA and CDR2 FQGNSA come from the germline V gene. CDR3 length equals 13 residues. The ends lost 2 bases at V and 9 bases at J; junction bases unmatched: 4. The CDR3 coding sequence is TGTGCCAGCAGCTTAATTTGGGGGGGTGAGCAGTTCTTC. Amino acid sequence: CASSLIWGGEQFF.

For the CDR3, the DNA is TGTGCCAGCAGCTTAGTCGGACAGCAATTGGTAAAACTGTTTTTT. It specifies CASSLVGQQLVKLFF. The chain carries TRBV7-2 and TRBJ1-4; possibly TRBD1 for D (6 bases). CDR1 is SGHTA and CDR2 is FQGNSA in the germline V gene. Trimming took off 1 base at V and 10 bases at J, with 16 bases between the two ends. The CDR3 consists of 15 residues.

The rearrangement links TRBV27 to TRBJ2-1; 7 positions match TRBD2. The CDR3 has 15 amino acids. Germline-derived CDR1 and CDR2 are MNHEY and SMNVEV (reference sequence). The J segment lost 3 bases and the V segment lost 5 bases, leaving 7 bases of the junction unmatched. Here the CDR3 reads CASSRTGGRYNEQFF. In nucleotides, the CDR3 is TGTGCCAGCAGTCGTACGGGAGGACGCTACAATGAGCAGTTCTTC.

The rearrangement uses TRBV6-5 and TRBJ1-6; possibly TRBD1 for D (6 bases). CDR1 and CDR2 (germline): MNHEY, SVGAGI. Trimming pared 4 bases from V and 9 bases from J, leaving 19 bases between. The CDR3 has 16 residues. CDR3 protein: CASSSRLGAQGSPLHF. CDR3 bases: TGTGCCAGCAGTTCCCGGTTGGGGGCCCAGGGTTCACCCCTCCACTTT.

The chain employs TRBV7-9 and TRBJ2-1; TRBD2 matches at 8 bases. Germline V gene lookup returns CDR1 SEHNR and CDR2 FQNEAQ (reference sequence). Trimming took 8 bases from V and 0 from J; bases not matched to a gene: 3. The CDR3 length is 14 residues. As DNA, the CDR3 is TGTGCCAGCGGAAGCGGGGGCTCCTACAATGAGCAGTTCTTC. As protein: CASGSGGSYNEQFF.

The chain has TRBV28 and TRBJ1-2; TRBD1 might be the D (5 bases). The germline CDR1 and CDR2 sequences are MDHEN and SYDVKM. The CDR3 has 13 amino acids. V lost 3 bases to trimming and J lost 7 bases, with 12 bases between them. Here the CDR3 reads CASSFQGFSGYTF. The CDR3 DNA reads as TGTGCCAGCAGTTTTCAGGGCTTCAGTGGCTACACCTTC.

The chain couples TRBV9 to TRBJ1-2, with TRBD1 identical over 7 bases. Losses at the gene ends were 4 bases for V and 8 bases for J; bases not matched to a gene: 11. Germline loops: CDR1 SGDLS, CDR2 YYNGEE. CDR3 size: 14 residues. In DNA form, the CDR3 reads TGTGCCAGCAGCTCCGGAGGGGGCCCTGGAGGCTACACCTTC. It is translated as CASSSGGGPGGYTF.

The chain has TRBV7-9 and TRBJ2-3; 10 bases match TRBD1. This CDR3 comprises 16 residues. J lost 3 bases, V lost 1 base, and 4 bases had no gene match. Germline V CDR1 and CDR2: SEHNR, FQNEAQ (reference sequence). The CDR3 bases are TGTGCCAGCAGCTTAGGGACAGGGGGAAGGACAGATACGCAGTATTTT. Translating it yields CASSLGTGGRTDTQYF.

Written as DNA, the CDR3 is TGTGCCAGCAGCACAGGGGCAGGCGAGCAGTACTTC. It encodes CASSTGAGEQYF. The V call is TRBV5-6, the J call TRBJ2-7; 7 bases agree with TRBD1. Germline loops: CDR1 SGHDT, CDR2 YYEEEE. With V trimmed by 4 bases and J by 6 bases, 4 bases remained unmatched. The CDR3 runs 12 residues.